One sample yielded the 2 T cell receptor beta chains listed below, sequenced in a study of T cells in Graves' hyperthyroidism and ophthalmopathy. Researchers took RNA transcripts and amplified the TCR beta CDR3 regions from them. With the HTBI primer set, the TCR CDR3 went through a first round of RT-PCR. TCRdb reprocessed the multiplex PCR reads with MiXCR, giving one entry per CDR3 protein. The sample carries a few hundred thousand distinct CDR3 sequences, 20% recorded once. The sequencing sample was made of blood. Receptor source: a man younger than 35 with Graves' hyperthyroidism.

The chain combines TRBV2 with TRBJ2-3, with TRBD2 as a possible D gene (7 bases). Per germline, CDR1 SNHLY and CDR2 FYNNEI. The length of the CDR3 is 14 residues. Trimming took 7 bases from V and 4 from J, leaving 15 bases between them. In DNA form, the CDR3 reads TGTGCCAGCATTACAGGGAGGGATGCAGATACGCAGTATTTT. It encodes CASITGRDADTQYF.

In its sample, this clonotype was seen many times. The rearrangement uses TRBV30 and TRBJ2-4, with D possibly being TRBD1 (6 bases). The V end was cut by 3 bases, the J end by 6 bases, with 15 bases between. Germline CDR1 is GTSNPN and CDR2 is SVGIG (reference sequence). CDR3 size: 14 residues. The CDR3 sequence is CAWRGAVGSNIQYF. CDR3 coding DNA: TGTGCCTGGAGGGGGGCCGTTGGCTCAAACATTCAGTACTTC.